This TCR beta chain was captured by sequencing in a study of radiotherapy plus CTLA-4 blockade in lung cancer. Study-wide context: Disease control was present in 30% to 40% of patients, and objective responses in about 18%. The study, taken as a whole, reports: After radiotherapy and ipilimumab, tumor-derived clones expanded in peripheral blood. Reports state that early shifts in blood T cell clones, with interferon-beta, best predicted response.

The germline V gene encodes CDR1 SGDLS and CDR2 YYNGEE. The CDR3 is 17 residues long. With V trimmed by 0 bases and J by 5 bases, 10 bases remained unmatched. Worth noting for this clone: No antigen is known for it.

Repertoires were generated with immunoSEQ multiplex PCR, while TCRdb's copy carries only in-frame clones and drops some. The sample yields around 37,000 clones, 70% to 75% seen once. Patients with chemo-refractory metastatic non-small-cell lung cancer received focal radiation plus CTLA-4 blockade with ipilimumab. This rearrangement joins TRBV9 to TRBJ2-2, with 7 bases fitting TRBD2. The sequence was collected from a human donor with non-small cell lung cancer that progressed on radiotherapy plus ipilimumab. The source was peripheral blood, collected from a patient treated with radiotherapy plus ipilimumab. In DNA form, the CDR3 reads TGTGCCAGCAGCGTAGGGTTTGCGGGGGTGGGAACCGGGGAGCTGTTTTTT. Encoded protein: CASSVGFAGVGTGELFF.